This is a list of T cell receptor beta chains from one sample in a study of CD8 T cells in Susac syndrome. TCRdb fed the immunoSEQ multiplex PCR reads into MiXCR, producing one record per CDR3 protein. The data show around 300,000 distinct CDR3 sequences, roughly 94% seen once. Input material: CD4+ T cells from PBMCs. The source is a human donor with multiple sclerosis. Both conserved end residues are part of each CDR3. A D gene is named only where the DNA matches it firmly. Clone size is given for some rows only: seen once, a few or many times, or a class if the clone is expanded.

V	size	J	D	DNA	CDR3
TRBV4-1	-	TRBJ2-2	-	TGCGCCAGCAGCCAAGAAGGGGGAATGGCCGGGGAGCTGTTTTTT	CASSQEGGMAGELFF
TRBV29-1	-	TRBJ1-2	-	TGCAGCGTTGAGGGGCGGCAGGGAAGGCGGTATGGCTACACCTTC	CSVEGRQGRRYGYTF
TRBV20-1	-	TRBJ1-2	TRBD1	TGCAGTCCTGGACAGGGTGGCTATGGCTACACCTTC	CSPGQGGYGYTF
TRBV29-1	-	TRBJ1-1	-	TGCAGCGCCCGACGTGAGGGCGACGCCACTGAAGCTTTCTTT	CSARREGDATEAFF
TRBV7-9	-	TRBJ1-2	-	TGTGCCAGCAACAGAGGACGGGCGAACTATGGCTACACCTTC	CASNRGRANYGYTF
TRBV18	once	TRBJ2-1	TRBD2	TGTGCCAGCTCAAGCTTACTAGCGGGGGATAATGAGCAGTTCTTC	CASSSLLAGDNEQFF
TRBV7-3	-	TRBJ1-1	-	TGTGCCAGCAGCTATCTAGCGAACACTGAAGCTTTCTTT	CASSYLANTEAFF
TRBV7-2	-	TRBJ1-2	-	TGTGCCAGCAGCTTAGCCAGGGCGAATGGCTACACCTTC	CASSLARANGYTF
TRBV12-3/TRBV12-4	-	TRBJ2-3	-	TGTGCCAGCAGTTTATCAGTCTCAGATACGCAGTATTTT	CASSLSVSDTQYF
TRBV29-1	-	TRBJ2-1	TRBD2	TGCAGCGTAGAGACTAGCGGGGCTCACAATGAGCAGTTCTTC	CSVETSGAHNEQFF
TRBV10-3	-	TRBJ2-5	-	TGTGCCATCAGTTCTGATGGGGGAGAGACCCAGTACTTC	CAISSDGGETQYF
TRBV4-2	-	TRBJ1-1	-	TGTGCCAGCAGCCAAGATCTCGGCGGAGGGATAAAAACTTTCTTT	CASSQDLGGGIKTFF
TRBV30	-	TRBJ1-5	-	TGTGCCTGGAGTCCGAAGCCAGGCGAACAGCCCCAGCATTTT	CAWSPKPGEQPQHF
TRBV27	-	TRBJ2-1	TRBD2	TGTGCCAGCAGCCGACTAGCGGCCCGGTTTAGCTCCTACAATGAGCAGTTCTTC	CASSRLAARFSSYNEQFF
TRBV7-2	-	TRBJ1-1	-	TGTGCCAGCACCCCCGCGGGGGGAGGAGAAAGGGGGAACACTGAAGCTTTCTTT	CASTPAGGGERGNTEAFF
TRBV7-9	-	TRBJ1-1	TRBD1	TGTGCCAGCAGCAGGGGACAGATGAACACTGAAGCTTTCTTT	CASSRGQMNTEAFF
TRBV5-1	-	TRBJ2-5	-	TGTGCCAGCTCACGAAGCGGGCAAGAGACCCAGTACTTC	CASSRSGQETQYF
TRBV20-1	-	TRBJ1-2	TRBD1	TGCAGTGCTTCGACAGGGGGCAATGGCTACACCTTC	CSASTGGNGYTF
TRBV5-6	-	TRBJ2-1	TRBD2	TGTGCCAGCAGCTCCACTAGCGGGACGTTCTACAATGAGCAGTTCTTC	CASSSTSGTFYNEQFF
TRBV2	-	TRBJ2-2	-	TGTGCCAGCAGAATGCAGGGAGTTGAGGAGCTGTTTTTT	CASRMQGVEELFF
TRBV11-3	-	TRBJ2-7	-	TGTGCCAGCAGCTTAGAGACGGTGATCTCCTACGAGCAGTACTTC	CASSLETVISYEQYF
TRBV30	-	TRBJ1-1	-	TGTGCCTGGAGTGAAGAAACTGAAGCTTTCTTT	CAWSEETEAFF
TRBV7-2	-	TRBJ1-5	TRBD1	TGTGCCAGCAGCTACAGGACAGGGTGGGATAGCAATCAGCCCCAGCATTTT	CASSYRTGWDSNQPQHF
TRBV27	-	TRBJ2-7	-	TGTGCCAGCAGCGGCTTGCGGGGCACCCAGTACTTC	CASSGLRGTQYF
TRBV12-3/TRBV12-4	-	TRBJ2-7	-	TGTGCCAGCAGTTTGGTGGGGTTTCGCGACGAGCAGTACTTC	CASSLVGFRDEQYF
TRBV9	-	TRBJ2-6	-	TGTGCCAGCAGCGCCTCTTCTGGGGCCAACGTCCTGACTTTC	CASSASSGANVLTF
TRBV12-3/TRBV12-4	-	TRBJ2-1	-	TGTGCCAGCAGAACCTCAAACAGGGCCAACAATGAGCAGTTCTTC	CASRTSNRANNEQFF
TRBV10-3	-	TRBJ1-2	-	TGTGCCATCAGTGAGGGAGGCTATGGCTACACCTTC	CAISEGGYGYTF
TRBV3-1	-	TRBJ2-5	TRBD2	TGTGCCAGCAGCCAAGCGCTGGCTAGCGGCCAAGAGACCCAGTACTTC	CASSQALASGQETQYF
TRBV3-1	-	TRBJ1-2	TRBD1	TGTGCCAGCAGCCATCTGGGACAGCCGCCCAACTATGGCTACACCTTC	CASSHLGQPPNYGYTF
TRBV11-2	-	TRBJ1-2	-	TGTGCCAGCAGCTTAACGGACTCGCGGCTACTTAACTATGGCTACACCTTC	CASSLTDSRLLNYGYTF
TRBV4-3	-	TRBJ2-7	-	TGCGCCAGCAGCCAAGGGTTACCAGACAGCTCCTACGAGCAGTACTTC	CASSQGLPDSSYEQYF
TRBV23-1	once	TRBJ2-3	TRBD2	TGCGCCAGCAGTCATACTGATAACGAGATTCCGGAGACTAGCGACATACCCATCACAGATACGCAGTATTTT	CASSHTDNEIPETSDIPITDTQYF
TRBV6-1	-	TRBJ2-3	TRBD2	TGTGTCAGCAGGTCTAGCGGGGGCACAGATACGCAGTATTTT	CVSRSSGGTDTQYF
TRBV6-5	-	TRBJ2-3	TRBD2	TGTGCCAGCAGTTCACACCCCGGGGCGGGGGACAGCACAGATACGCAGTATTTT	CASSSHPGAGDSTDTQYF
TRBV3-1	-	TRBJ1-1	-	TGTGCCAGCAGCCAACTCGCGGAAGCTTTCTTT	CASSQLAEAFF
TRBV3-1	-	TRBJ1-3	-	TGTGCCAGCAGCCCAGGGTCAAACACCATATATTTT	CASSPGSNTIYF